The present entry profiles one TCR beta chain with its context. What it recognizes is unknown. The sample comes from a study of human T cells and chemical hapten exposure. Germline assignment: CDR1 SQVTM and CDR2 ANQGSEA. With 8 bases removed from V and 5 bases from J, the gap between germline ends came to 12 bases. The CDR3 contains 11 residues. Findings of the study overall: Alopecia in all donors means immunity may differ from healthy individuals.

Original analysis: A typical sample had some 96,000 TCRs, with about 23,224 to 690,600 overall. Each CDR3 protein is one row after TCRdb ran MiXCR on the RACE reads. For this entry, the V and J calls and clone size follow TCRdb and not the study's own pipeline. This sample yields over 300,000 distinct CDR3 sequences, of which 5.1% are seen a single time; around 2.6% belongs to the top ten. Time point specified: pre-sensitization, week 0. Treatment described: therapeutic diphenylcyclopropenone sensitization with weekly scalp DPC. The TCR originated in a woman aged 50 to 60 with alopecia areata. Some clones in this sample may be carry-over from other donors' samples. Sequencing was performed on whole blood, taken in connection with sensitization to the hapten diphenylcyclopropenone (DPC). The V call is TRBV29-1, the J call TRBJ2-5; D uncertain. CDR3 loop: CSFPIMETQYF. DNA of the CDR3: TGCAGCTTCCCAATTATGGAGACCCAGTACTTC.